The 3 T cell receptor beta chains below all came from one sample that was sequenced in a study of OX40 agonist ivuxolimab in advanced cancers. Libraries were prepared by immunoSEQ multiplex PCR; TCRdb keeps only in-frame clonotypes and omits some of them. The data show around 92,000 clones, approximately 84% seen once. The sample consisted of CD4+ or CD8+ T cells sorted from blood, taken in a trial of the OX40 agonist ivuxolimab. The receptors originated from an adult with an advanced solid tumor such as melanoma, head and neck, liver or kidney cancer.

The chain is built from TRBV11-2 and TRBJ1-1; D is unclear. Germline V gene lookup returns CDR1 SGHAT and CDR2 FQNNGV. The V gene lost 1 base and the J gene lost 5 bases, with 8 bases spanning the gap. The CDR3 runs to 13 residues. In DNA form, the CDR3 reads TGTGCCAGCAGCTTAGGTGGTACTACTGAAGCTTTCTTT. This sequence encodes CASSLGGTTEAFF.

The sample holds one count of this clone. The chain links TRBV7-2 to TRBJ2-7; TRBD1 agrees at 7 bases. CDR1 SGHTA and CDR2 FQGNSA come from the germline V gene. The CDR3 is 17 amino acids. Trimming cost V 5 bases and J 4 bases; bases outside gene matches: 17. In DNA form, the CDR3 reads TGTGCCAGCAGCCCCAGATACCGACAGGGTCAGGGTTACGAGCAGTACTTC. Translation gives CASSPRYRQGQGYEQYF.

The V call is TRBV18, the J call TRBJ1-2; D is possibly TRBD1 (6 bases). The germline V gene encodes CDR1 KGHSH and CDR2 LQKENI. This CDR3 is built from 14 residues. The ends were cut back, 3 bases at V and 4 bases at J, with 12 bases in the middle. CDR3 loop: CASSPGDRTYGYTF. The CDR3 DNA is TGTGCCAGCTCACCCGGTGACAGGACCTATGGCTACACCTTC. Full variable domain (outside the CDR3, taken from reference TRBV18 and TRBJ1-2): NAGVMQNPRHLVRRRGQEARLRCSPMKGHSHVYWYRQLPEEGLKFMVYLQKENIIDESGMPKERFSAEFPKEGPSILRIQQVVRGDSAAYFCASSPGDRTYGYTFGSGTRLTVV.